The sequence of this T cell receptor beta chain was determined in a study of T cell responses to AZD1222 COVID-19 vaccine. Turning to this clone: What it binds is unknown.

Study-level points and caveats: Close to half of spike-specific TCRs reportedly recognize unmutated variant regions. Most donors were white British and more were female, and clonal diversity was possibly underestimated.

The protocol was immunoSEQ multiplex PCR, while the TCRdb copy is restricted to in-frame clones and leaves out a portion. The sample consists of about 88,000 clones, 85% to 90% of them appearing once. Germline V CDR1 and CDR2: SEHNR, FQNEAQ (reference sequence). The V and J ends lost 3 bases and 5 bases respectively, with 11 bases between them. CDR3 size: 14 residues. V gene TRBV7-9 combines with J gene TRBJ1-3; the D gene is possibly TRBD1 (5 bases). The specimen comprised peripheral blood, sampled 28 days after the second AZD1222 dose. This TCR was sampled from an adult who received the AZD1222 COVID-19 vaccine. CDR3 in DNA: TGTGCCAGCAGCTTTTCGGACACCAGAAACACCATATATTTT. It translates to CASSFSDTRNTIYF.